The sequence of this T cell receptor beta chain was determined in a study of blood T cell repertoires in COVID-19. Study information: Acute-phase and convalescent COVID-19 samples originated in the United States, Italy and Spain. From T cells, B-cell-depleted T cells, or PBMCs came the material, which was cDNA or gDNA.

In the study's own analysis: Amplification from reference gene primers served as the basis for estimated nucleated cell counts. The assay was immunoSEQ multiplex PCR, and TCRdb's table has in-frame clones only and misses some. Clone size and the V and J calls come from that table; the DNA yielded D and trimming. The profile shows about 200,000 clones, 85% to 90% of them singletons. V lost 9 bases, J lost 1 base, and 11 bases lay in between. The CDR3 covers 13 residues. Per germline, CDR1 WNHNN and CDR2 SYGVQD (reference sequence). The sequencing input was peripheral blood. The origin of this receptor is a man between 50 and 59 years old with acute or convalescent COVID-19. V and J are TRBV10-1 and TRBJ2-3; possible D gene TRBD1, 6 bases. CDR3 nucleotides: TGCGCCAGTGGGACATCGGGCACAGATACGCAGTATTTT. It specifies CASGTSGTDTQYF.